This T cell receptor beta chain is from a study of shared clonotypes between healthy human individuals. As processed by the authors: For the immunoSEQ data, sequences were junction-only without quality scores, so filtering differed. Assay: immunoSEQ multiplex PCR; the TCRdb copy retains only in-frame clones and omits some. Clonal size and the V and J genes are those of that table, whereas D and trimming came from the DNA. The table shows about 2.4 million clones, with approximately 93% occurring only once. Details on this clone: Its antigen is unknown.

Study-wide results and limits: Rarefaction gave evidence that sorted-subset sequencing remained incomplete despite large depth.

This clonotype originated in a man aged 18-30 years in good health. Some clones in this sample may be carry-over from other donors' samples. Sample: naive CD4+ T cells from PBMCs. Sample subset: CD45RA+ positively selected.

The CDR3 bases are TGTGCCAGTAGTGAGCGCCCGGATTCGACCATATATTTT. As protein: CASSERPDSTIYF. The chain links TRBV19 to TRBJ1-3; no firm D call. The CDR3 totals 13 residues. The ends were cut back, 5 bases at V and 10 bases at J, with 15 bases in the middle. Per the germline V gene, CDR1 is LNHDA and CDR2 is SQIVND (reference sequence).